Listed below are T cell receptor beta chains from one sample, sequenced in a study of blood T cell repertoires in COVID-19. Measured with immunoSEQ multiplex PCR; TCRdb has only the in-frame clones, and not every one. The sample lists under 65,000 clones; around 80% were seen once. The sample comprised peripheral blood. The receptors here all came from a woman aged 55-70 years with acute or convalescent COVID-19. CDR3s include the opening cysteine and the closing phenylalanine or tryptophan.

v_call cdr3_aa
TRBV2 CASSEEGTGTGGYTF
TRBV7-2 CASSLLSTSGGSSYEQYF
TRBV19 CASSILPGQGYEKLFF
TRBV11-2 CASSSRTGWNYGYTF
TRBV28 CASSLWGQALNQPQHF
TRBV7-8 CASNRLGTGSTTEAFF
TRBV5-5 CASSSGTLQGSPLHF
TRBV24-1 CATSDPDSYEQYF
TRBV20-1 CSASRDTQYF
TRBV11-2 CASSLRLQGDEKLFF
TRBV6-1 CASSEDRPDTQYF